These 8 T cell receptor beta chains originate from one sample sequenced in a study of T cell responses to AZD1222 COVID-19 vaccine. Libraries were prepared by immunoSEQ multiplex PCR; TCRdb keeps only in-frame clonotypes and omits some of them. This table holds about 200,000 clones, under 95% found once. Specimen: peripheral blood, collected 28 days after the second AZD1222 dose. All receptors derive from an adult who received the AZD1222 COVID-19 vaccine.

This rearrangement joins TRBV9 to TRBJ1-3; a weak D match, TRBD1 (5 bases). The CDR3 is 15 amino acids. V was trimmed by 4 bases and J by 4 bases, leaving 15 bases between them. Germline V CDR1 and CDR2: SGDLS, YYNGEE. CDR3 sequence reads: CASSLGRPTGNTIYF. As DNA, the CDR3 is TGTGCCAGCAGCTTGGGACGGCCGACGGGAAACACCATATATTTT.

CDR3 in amino acids: CASSQGDTQYF. The CDR3 DNA reads TGTGCCAGCAGCCAGGGAGATACGCAGTATTTT. The chain links TRBV7-9 to TRBJ2-3; a possible D gene is TRBD1 (5 bases). There are 11 residues in the CDR3. CDR1 and CDR2 from the germline V gene are SEHNR and FQNEAQ (reference sequence). V gave up 5 bases and J gave up 5 bases, with 5 bases separating them.

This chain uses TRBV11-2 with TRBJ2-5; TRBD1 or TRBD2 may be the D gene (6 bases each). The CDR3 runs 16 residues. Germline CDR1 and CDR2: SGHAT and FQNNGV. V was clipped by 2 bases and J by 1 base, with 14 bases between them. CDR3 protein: CASSLKGGRIQETQYF. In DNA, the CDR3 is TGTGCCAGCAGCTTAAAGGGGGGACGGATCCAAGAGACCCAGTACTTC.

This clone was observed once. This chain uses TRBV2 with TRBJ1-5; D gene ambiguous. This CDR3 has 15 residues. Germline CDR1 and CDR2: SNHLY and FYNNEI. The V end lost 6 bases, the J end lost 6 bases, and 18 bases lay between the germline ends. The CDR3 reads CASSRMVTEGQPQHF. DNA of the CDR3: TGTGCCAGCAGCCGAATGGTTACAGAGGGTCAGCCCCAGCATTTT.

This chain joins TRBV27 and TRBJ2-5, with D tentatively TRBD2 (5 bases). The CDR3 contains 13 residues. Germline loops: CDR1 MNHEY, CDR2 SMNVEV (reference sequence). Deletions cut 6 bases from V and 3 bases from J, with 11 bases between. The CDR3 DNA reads TGTGCCAGCAGCGTGCGAGGGAAAGAGACCCAGTACTTC. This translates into CASSVRGKETQYF.

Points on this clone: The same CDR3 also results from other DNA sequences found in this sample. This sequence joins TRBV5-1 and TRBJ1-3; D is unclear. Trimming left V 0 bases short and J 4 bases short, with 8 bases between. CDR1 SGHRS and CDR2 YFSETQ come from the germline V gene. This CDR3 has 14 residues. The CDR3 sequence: CASSLEGSGNTIYF. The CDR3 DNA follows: TGCGCCAGCAGCTTGGAGGGTTCGGGAAACACCATATATTTT.

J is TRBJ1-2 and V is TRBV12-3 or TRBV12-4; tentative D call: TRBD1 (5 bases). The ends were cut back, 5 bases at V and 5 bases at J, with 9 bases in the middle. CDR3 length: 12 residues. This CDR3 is CASSPGSYGYTF. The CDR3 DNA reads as TGTGCCAGCAGTCCAGGGTCGTATGGCTACACCTTC.

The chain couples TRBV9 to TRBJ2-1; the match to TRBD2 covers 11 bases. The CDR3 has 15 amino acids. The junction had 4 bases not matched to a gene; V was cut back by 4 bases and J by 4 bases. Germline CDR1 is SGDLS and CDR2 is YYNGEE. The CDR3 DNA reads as TGTGCCAGCAGCATTACTAGCGGGGGTTACAATGAGCAGTTCTTC. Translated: CASSITSGGYNEQFF.